This is a list of T cell receptor beta chains from one sample in a study of cytomegalovirus exposure and HLA in healthy donors. Here immunoSEQ multiplex PCR was the method, and the copy in TCRdb shows in-frame clones only, minus some. The sample holds about 160,000 clones, roughly 84% seen once. Specimen: PBMCs. These receptors were taken from a man between 18 and 35 years old in good health and CMV-seropositive. Both conserved end residues are part of each CDR3. Each record gives: clone size, D gene, J gene, V gene, CDR3 DNA, CDR3 protein. D genes are given only for firm matches. Size values are once, few and many counts, or a class for expanded clones, and some rows have none.

.,TRBD1,TRBJ2-2,TRBV19,TGTGCCAGTAGTGTGACAGGGGGATCGTCCGGGGAGCTGTTTTTT,CASSVTGGSSGELFF
.,.,TRBJ2-7,TRBV11-2,TGTGCCAGCAGCCAGGACAGAAGATACGAGCAGTACTTC,CASSQDRRYEQYF
.,.,TRBJ1-1,TRBV6-5,TGTGCCAGCAGACGATACAGGGAATTTGCTGAAGCTTTCTTT,CASRRYREFAEAFF
.,TRBD2,TRBJ2-3,TRBV7-3,TGTGCCAGCAGCCAAGGACTAGCGGGTGCTCGGGGAGATACGCAGTATTTT,CASSQGLAGARGDTQYF
once,TRBD2,TRBJ2-3,TRBV30,TGTGCCTGGAGATGGGGACTAGCGGGGGGAGATACGCAGTATTTT,CAWRWGLAGGDTQYF
.,TRBD1,TRBJ1-4,TRBV10-3,TGTGCCATCAGCCGACAGGGGGAAGAAAAACTGTTTTTT,CAISRQGEEKLFF
few,.,TRBJ1-4,TRBV25-1,TGTGCCAGCAGAACGGACGGGAGACATGAAAAACTGTTTTTT,CASRTDGRHEKLFF
.,TRBD2,TRBJ2-1,TRBV11-1,TGTGCCAGCAGCCGGGGACTAGCCACGTACAATGAGCAGTTCTTC,CASSRGLATYNEQFF
once,.,TRBJ2-5,TRBV5-1,TGCGCCAGCAGCTTTAATCAGGGGACCCACCAAGAGACCCAGTACTTC,CASSFNQGTHQETQYF
.,.,TRBJ1-2,TRBV30,TGTGCCTGGACGCAGGATTTTTATGGCTACACCTTC,CAWTQDFYGYTF
.,TRBD1,TRBJ2-1,TRBV7-2,TGTGCCAGCAGCACCCGACAGGGGCTCAATGAGCAGTTCTTC,CASSTRQGLNEQFF
.,TRBD1,TRBJ1-2,TRBV30,TGTGCCTGGAGTCGATCCGGACAGGGCTATGGCTACACCTTC,CAWSRSGQGYGYTF
.,.,TRBJ2-5,TRBV5-1,TGCGCCAGCAGCTCGACAGCACGTAAAGAGACCCAGTACTTC,CASSSTARKETQYF
.,TRBD1,TRBJ2-7,TRBV6-6,TGTGCCAGCAGCTGGGGGACAGGGGCCTACGAGCAGTACTTC,CASSWGTGAYEQYF
.,TRBD1,TRBJ2-6,TRBV7-8,TGTGCCAGCAGCCGACAGGGAAGGGGATCTGGGGCCAACGTCCTGACTTTC,CASSRQGRGSGANVLTF
.,TRBD1,TRBJ1-4,TRBV4-2,TGTGCCAGCAGCCAGGACAGGGTGCGGGAAAAACTGTTTTTT,CASSQDRVREKLFF
few,.,TRBJ1-3,TRBV7-7,TGTGCCAGCAGCCCGTCGCCGGCTGGAAACACCATATATTTT,CASSPSPAGNTIYF
.,.,TRBJ1-5,TRBV12-5,TGTGCTAGTGGGCCAGGGGACGGTCATCAGCCCCAGCATTTT,CASGPGDGHQPQHF
.,TRBD1,TRBJ2-5,TRBV7-9,TGTGCCAGCAGCTTATTAGGACAGGAAAAGCAGTACTTC,CASSLLGQEKQYF
.,TRBD2,TRBJ2-7,TRBV9,TGTGCCAGCAGCTCCGGGACTAGTAACGAGCAGTACTTC,CASSSGTSNEQYF
once,TRBD2,TRBJ2-7,TRBV7-8,TGTGCCAGCAGCGCCCCCGGGGGGGATCGCTACGAGCAGTACTTC,CASSAPGGDRYEQYF
.,.,TRBJ2-6,TRBV10-3,TGTGCCATCAGTGAGTCTGGGGACTCTGGGGCCAACGGCCTGACTTTC,CAISESGDSGANGLTF